This TCR beta chain came from a study of OX40 agonist ivuxolimab in advanced cancers. The germline V gene has CDR1 MGHRA and CDR2 YSYEKL. V lost 2 bases and J lost 7, with 21 bases in between. The CDR3 spans 17 residues. Repertoires were generated with immunoSEQ multiplex PCR, while TCRdb's copy carries only in-frame clones and drops some. Here the sample spans just over 30,000 clones, around 87% being singletons. The clonotype originates from an adult with an advanced solid tumor such as melanoma, head and neck, liver or kidney cancer. The genes are TRBV4-1 and TRBJ2-1; D is possibly TRBD2 (5 bases). The sequencing used CD4+ or CD8+ T cells sorted from blood, collected in a trial of the OX40 agonist ivuxolimab. The CDR3 sequence: CASSQSTAWTRGNEQFF. DNA of the CDR3: TGCGCCAGCAGCCAAAGTACCGCGTGGACTCGGGGAAATGAGCAGTTCTTC.